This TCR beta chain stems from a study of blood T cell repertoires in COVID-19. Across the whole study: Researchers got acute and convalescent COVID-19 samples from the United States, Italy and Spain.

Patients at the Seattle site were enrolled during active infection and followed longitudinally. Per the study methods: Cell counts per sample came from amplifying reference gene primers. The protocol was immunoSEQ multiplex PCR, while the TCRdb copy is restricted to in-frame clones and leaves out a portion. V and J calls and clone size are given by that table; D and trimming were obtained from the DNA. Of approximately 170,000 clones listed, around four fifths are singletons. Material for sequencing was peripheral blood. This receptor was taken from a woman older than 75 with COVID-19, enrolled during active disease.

DNA for the CDR3: TGTGCCAGCAGCCACCCGGGACAGGGGTCCTACGAGCAGTACTTC. Amino acid sequence: CASSHPGQGSYEQYF. The rearrangement joins TRBV3-1 (or the pseudogene TRBV3-2) to TRBJ2-7; 10 bases align to TRBD1. Germline V gene lookup returns CDR1 LGHDT and CDR2 YNNKEL (reference sequence). The CDR3 runs 15 residues. The ends lost 3 bases at V and 1 base at J; junction bases unmatched: 3.